This T cell receptor (beta chain) came from a study of beta chain features in type 1 diabetes. Overall study results and limits: Shortening of TCRB CDR3s, moderate but significant, appeared in all four CD4+ subsets of Type 1 diabetes patients.

A note on this clone: What it binds is not known.

Isolated RNA was reverse transcribed in full, so expressed TCRB transcripts were sequenced. The assay was immunoSEQ multiplex PCR, and TCRdb's table has in-frame clones only and misses some. The sample consists of 130,000 to 150,000 clones, about 7% of them appearing once. Every donor provided one heparinised blood draw, which averaged approximately 100 mL. A sort by CD45RO/CCR7/CD25/CD127/CD95/CD27 yielded CD4+ naive, central memory, regulatory and stem cell-like memory cells. Germline V gene data show CDR1 as SGHTA and CDR2 as FQGNSA. After removal of 3 bases from V and 2 bases from J, the junction contained 3 bases not matched to a gene. There are 14 residues in the CDR3.

The rearrangement links TRBV7-2 to TRBJ2-7; 8 bases are a match to TRBD2. The sequencing input was central memory CD4+ T cells from blood. This receptor was taken from a woman aged 30 to 39 in good health. The DNA of the CDR3 is TGTGCCAGCAGCTTTGGTAGCGGGACCTACGAGCAGTACTTC. It yields the protein CASSFGSGTYEQYF.